These 19 T cell receptor beta chains were sequenced from one sample in a study of cytomegalovirus exposure and HLA in healthy donors. Use of 60 Vbeta and 13 Jbeta primers characterized the PCR. Profiled with immunoSEQ multiplex PCR; TCRdb holds only in-frame clones, not every one. Of over 200,000 clones listed, 77% were seen once; the top ten hold less than 3.5%. The sequenced material came from PBMCs. Receptors originate from a woman in her sixties or seventies in good health and CMV-seropositive.

The rearrangement uses TRBV30 and TRBJ2-2, with 12 bases fitting TRBD2. After removal of 1 base from V and 6 bases from J, the junction contained 9 bases not matched to a gene. Germline V gene sequence: CDR1 GTSNPN, CDR2 SVGIG (reference sequence). There are 17 residues in the CDR3. The CDR3 loop is CAWSAGTSGFFSGELFF. As DNA, the CDR3 is TGTGCCTGGAGTGCGGGGACTAGCGGGTTTTTTTCCGGGGAGCTGTTTTTT.

The chain links TRBV28 to TRBJ1-3; tentative D call: TRBD1 (6 bases). Germline lookup yields CDR1 MDHEN and CDR2 SYDVKM. The V and J ends lost 7 bases and 8 bases respectively, with 18 bases between them. The CDR3 consists of 14 residues. The CDR3 region is CASIKGGASDTIYF. DNA for the CDR3: TGTGCCAGCATTAAAGGGGGGGCTAGTGACACCATATATTTT.

This clone was counted once. The chain recombines TRBV6-1 with TRBJ2-7, with D maybe TRBD2 (6 bases). The CDR3 is 17 residues long. Trimming took 5 bases from V and 4 from J, leaving 24 bases between them. The germline V gene has CDR1 MNHNS and CDR2 SASEGT. The CDR3 nucleotides are TGTGCCAGCAGTAAAGGGGCGGGGCTAAGCGAGGTATACGAGCAGTACTTC. This translates into CASSKGAGLSEVYEQYF.

The chain uses TRBV2 and TRBJ2-2, with 12 nucleotides matching TRBD2. This CDR3 is 17 amino acids long. J lost 4 bases, V lost 6 bases, and 9 bases had no gene match. Germline CDR1 and CDR2: SNHLY and FYNNEI. CDR3: CASSASGGALVTGELFF. Here the CDR3 DNA reads TGTGCCAGCAGCGCTAGCGGGGGGGCGCTCGTCACCGGGGAGCTGTTTTTT.

The CDR3 here is CASSQDQAAGGRTQYF. In DNA, the CDR3 is TGTGCCAGCAGCCAAGATCAGGCCGCGGGGGGGCGCACGCAGTATTTT. The J gene is TRBJ2-3, the V gene TRBV4-2; 9 bases match TRBD2. After removal of 0 bases from V and 9 bases from J, the junction contained 10 bases not matched to a gene. Germline assignment: CDR1 LGHNA and CDR2 YNFKEQ. The CDR3 sequence is 16 residues long.

The V call is TRBV18, the J call TRBJ1-4, with 7 bases lining up with TRBD1. The V segment lost 4 bases and the J segment 8 bases; nucleotides outside the gene matches: 13. The CDR3 length is 16 residues. The V gene's germline CDR1 is KGHSH and CDR2 LQKENI. The CDR3 loop reads CASSLNQADREEKLFF. The CDR3 bases are TGTGCCAGCTCACTGAATCAGGCCGACAGGGAGGAAAAACTGTTTTTT.

The chain has TRBV19 and TRBJ2-1; tentatively, D is TRBD2 (5 bases). The CDR3 runs to 16 residues. V dropped 4 bases and J dropped 0 bases, with 13 bases sitting between them. Germline CDR1 and CDR2: LNHDA and SQIVND (reference sequence). This chain's CDR3 is CASSTDRGFSYNEQFF. The CDR3 DNA sequence: TGTGCCAGTAGTACCGATAGAGGGTTCTCCTACAATGAGCAGTTCTTC.

This sequence joins TRBV19 and TRBJ1-6; a possible D gene is TRBD1 (5 bases). The germline V gene has CDR1 LNHDA and CDR2 SQIVND (reference sequence). The CDR3 length is 15 residues. V was shortened by 6 bases and J by 5 bases, with 14 bases between the two germline ends. CDR3 bases: TGTGCCAGTAGGGGGGGTGACTTCCATAATTCACCCCTCCACTTT. It encodes CASRGGDFHNSPLHF.

Points on this clone: Other DNA variants within this sample encode the same CDR3. This rearrangement joins TRBV5-1 to TRBJ1-6; a weak D match, TRBD1 (6 bases). This CDR3 is built from 15 residues. Trimming shortened V by 4 bases and J by 7 bases, and 15 bases separated the two germline ends. Germline V CDR1 and CDR2: SGHRS, YFSETQ. The CDR3: CASSPVQGPNSPLHF. The CDR3 nucleotides read TGCGCCAGCAGCCCAGTACAGGGACCCAATTCACCCCTCCACTTT. Complete variable domain (other parts from reference TRBV5-1 and TRBJ1-6): KAGVTQTPRYLIKTRGQQVTLSCSPISGHRSVSWYQQTPGQGLQFLFEYFSETQRNKGNFPGRFSGRQFSNSRSEMNVSTLELGDSALYLCASSPVQGPNSPLHFGNGTRLTVT.

The rearrangement uses TRBV28 and TRBJ2-6; the match to TRBD1 covers 8 bases. CDR1 MDHEN and CDR2 SYDVKM come from the germline V gene. J gave up 0 bases and V 7 bases, and 11 bases lay outside the gene matches. The CDR3 loop spans 18 amino acids. CDR3 DNA: TGTGCCAGCAATGTCCCCGGGACAGGCGGCTCTGGGGCCAACGTCCTGACTTTC. Translated, it gives CASNVPGTGGSGANVLTF.

The gene calls are TRBV15 and TRBJ1-1; 11 bases agree with TRBD1. CDR3 length: 15 residues. V gave up 3 bases and J gave up 4 bases; unmatched junction bases: 4. Germline-derived CDR1 and CDR2 are LNHNV and YYDKDF (reference sequence). In nucleotides, the CDR3 is TGTGCCACCAGCAGGGACAGGGGGCAGTCCACTGAAGCTTTCTTT. This encodes CATSRDRGQSTEAFF.

The chain is built from TRBV28 and TRBJ2-7, with a tentative D call TRBD2 (5 bases). Germline V gives CDR1 MDHEN, CDR2 SYDVKM. Trimming removed 6 bases at V and 3 bases at J, with 18 bases between. The CDR3 covers 15 residues. The CDR3 is CASSAESGGRYEQYF. CDR3 in DNA: TGTGCCAGCAGCGCCGAGAGTGGAGGACGCTACGAGCAGTACTTC.

The chain carries TRBV4-2 and TRBJ1-2; D call uncertain. In germline, CDR1 is LGHNA, CDR2 YNFKEQ. V was shortened by 0 bases and J by 7 bases, with 12 bases between the two germline ends. This CDR3 has 14 residues. CDR3 DNA sequence: TGTGCCAGCAGCCAAGATAGCGGGCTTGCTGGCTACACCTTC. Its translation: CASSQDSGLAGYTF.

The chain has TRBV6-5 and TRBJ2-3, with D tentatively TRBD1 (5 bases). This CDR3 region has 14 residues. In germline, CDR1 is MNHEY, CDR2 SVGAGI. Trimming left V 0 bases short and J 5 bases short, with 9 bases between. Written as DNA, the CDR3 is TGTGCCAGCAGTTACTCCCTTAGGGGAGATACGCAGTATTTT. It is translated as CASSYSLRGDTQYF.

This clone has just one count. The gene calls are TRBV30 and TRBJ1-2, with D tentatively TRBD1 (6 bases). With 2 bases removed from V and 6 bases from J, the gap between germline ends came to 22 bases. CDR3 size: 16 residues. CDR1 is GTSNPN, CDR2 SVGIG, per germline (reference sequence). In DNA, the CDR3 is TGTGCCTGGAGTAGGGGGGGAATTCCCCGGGAGGATGGCTACACCTTC. It yields the protein CAWSRGGIPREDGYTF.

Comments on this clone: At one end, the junction sequence differs from germline, possibly due to a read error. This chain joins TRBV2 and TRBJ1-6; D is uncertain. The CDR3 spans 11 residues. Germline values: CDR1 SNHLY, CDR2 FYNNEI. The CDR3 coding sequence is TGTGCCAGCAGTGTTGGGCAGGTTAACGACTTT. Protein: CASSVGQVNDF.

The rearrangement links TRBV7-9 to TRBJ1-6; tentative D call: TRBD1 (6 bases). The germline V and J ends were trimmed by 1 base and 8 bases, with 6 bases remaining between them. CDR1 is SEHNR, CDR2 FQNEAQ, per germline (reference sequence). There are 13 residues in the CDR3. The DNA for the CDR3 is TGTGCCAGCAGCTTAGAGGGGGATTCACCCCTCCACTTT. Translating gives CASSLEGDSPLHF.

V usage is TRBV5-4 and J usage is TRBJ1-1; tentative D call: TRBD1 (6 bases). V was cut by 5 bases and J by 2 bases, with 19 bases left in between. CDR1 and CDR2 from the germline V gene are SGHNT and YYREEE (reference sequence). The CDR3 length is 16 residues. The CDR3 DNA reads as TGTGCCAGCAGGCCTGGGGGGGCGCCCAAAAACACTGAAGCTTTCTTT. Its protein product is CASRPGGAPKNTEAFF.

The rearrangement links TRBV6-5 to TRBJ1-5; D call uncertain. Trimming removed 2 bases at V and 4 bases at J, with 3 bases between. Germline V gives CDR1 MNHEY, CDR2 SVGAGI. The CDR3 extends over 12 amino acids. The CDR3 DNA is TGTGCCAGCAGTTACGCGAATCAGCCCCAGCATTTT. Its translation: CASSYANQPQHF.